This T cell receptor (beta chain) stems from a study of blood T cell repertoires in COVID-19 (dated by TCRdb to 2019 to 2021). In the study overall: Collaborator samples came from the United States, Italy and Spain and covered acute and convalescent phases of COVID-19. The material from the prospective study consisted of cDNA or gDNA derived from T cells, B-cell-depleted T cells, or PBMCs. The repertoires were released in a freely available public database intended as a resource for research on the immune response to SARS-CoV-2. Where available, HLA class I and class II types were taken from metadata supplied by the sample provider and were not determined by assay-based typing. Sample metadata almost always included a de-identified subject ID, COVID-19 status, age in years and sex. Samples came from the ongoing ImmuneRACE study (first 160 participants) plus 1,254 subjects from 6 global collaborators. Subjects who had been exposed to COVID-19, were actively infected with it, or had recovered from it provided the deeply sampled blood TCRbeta repertoires that made up the dataset.

TCRbeta CDR3 regions were amplified from genomic DNA using the immunoSEQ Assay, a bias-controlled multiplex PCR. On the authors' methods: The number of nucleated cells in each sample was estimated from the amplification of reference gene primers within the assay. To quantify the absolute abundance of each unique TCRbeta CDR3 rearrangement, sequence reads were collapsed and filtered. Productive Simpson clonality was computed per sample as the square root of Simpson's diversity index over productive rearrangements. TCRdb retrieved this table from immuneACCESS and kept in-frame rearrangements only. Not all clones are present; in checked studies, unresolved V genes account for under half, and no reason is known for the remainder. V, J and clone size were drawn from that table, and D and trimming were deduced from the DNA. The sample yields about 530,000 clones; 85% to 90% were counted once. The biggest ten clones account for roughly 7.4% of the sample.

Per the germline V gene, SNHLY is the CDR1 and FYNNEI is the CDR2. Spanning cysteine to phenylalanine, the CDR3 consists of 15 amino acids. Only the CDR3 DNA is retained, 45 bases long and in frame from the first base. V gives up 3 bases and J gives up 4 bases, and the segment between their germline ends measures 10 bases. In this sample, this clone turned up once. This receptor's antigen is unknown. Base qualities are not recorded, but no much larger clone differs from it by a single base. One collaborating source in Seattle enrolled patients while the patients were actively infected and followed the patients over time throughout the course of disease. Each collaborating institution followed its own protocols to collect whole blood in K2EDTA tubes. For TCRbeta analysis, collaborators shipped samples in one of three forms: frozen whole blood, isolated PBMCs, or DNA extracted from either of those sample types.

The research as a whole found: The quantity of clinical and demographic metadata differed by source and by participant and was supplied without curation.

The rearranged segments are TRBV2 and TRBJ1-6; the D segment could be TRBD1, given 5 matching bases. The TCR originated in a woman in her forties or fifties with COVID-19, enrolled during active disease. The source material was peripheral blood. The nucleotide sequence reads as follows: TGTGCCAGCAGTGACGGGGGGGGTTATAATTCACCCCTCCACTTT. This gives the protein CASSDGGGYNSPLHF.